This T cell receptor beta chain appears in the sequencing data of a study of blood T cells in healthy people across ages. Together with a sample-barcoded 5' primer, a J-beta primer mix was included in a second PCR lasting 7 to 11 cycles. From the 5' RACE reads, TCRdb called clonotypes with MiXCR, one entry per CDR3 protein. The sample lists about 780,000 distinct CDR3 sequences, less than 60% occurring once. The germline gives CDR1 ENHRY, CDR2 SYGVKD. The ends were cut back, 0 bases at V and 1 base at J, with 10 bases in the middle. This CDR3 has 15 amino acids. The sample taken for sequencing was blood. The chain has TRBV10-3 and TRBJ2-7; D is uncertain. The clonotype comes from a man older than 75 in good health. In nucleotides, the CDR3 is TGTGCCATCAGTGAGTCGTTCGCAGAATCCTACGAGCAGTACTTC. Amino acid sequence: CAISESFAESYEQYF.